The present T cell receptor (beta chain) was sequenced within a study of blood T cell repertoires in COVID-19. This CDR3 spans 13 amino acids. Germline values: CDR1 KGHSH, CDR2 LQKENI. Trimming took off 1 base at V and 4 bases at J, with 7 bases between the two ends. Sequencing was performed with immunoSEQ multiplex PCR; in TCRdb, only in-frame clones are kept and a portion is missing. This sample has about 410,000 clones, with more than 80% found just once. The clonotype comes from a young woman with active or convalescent COVID-19. The chain couples TRBV18 to TRBJ1-1; perhaps TRBD1 as D (5 bases). Source material: peripheral blood. The CDR3 sequence: CASSPQGLTEAFF. The CDR3 DNA reads TGTGCCAGCTCACCACAGGGGCTCACTGAAGCTTTCTTT. Using reference TRBV18 and TRBJ1-1 for the parts outside the CDR3, the full variable domain is NAGVMQNPRHLVRRRGQEARLRCSPMKGHSHVYWYRQLPEEGLKFMVYLQKENIIDESGMPKERFSAEFPKEGPSILRIQQVVRGDSAAYFCASSPQGLTEAFFGQGTRLTVV.